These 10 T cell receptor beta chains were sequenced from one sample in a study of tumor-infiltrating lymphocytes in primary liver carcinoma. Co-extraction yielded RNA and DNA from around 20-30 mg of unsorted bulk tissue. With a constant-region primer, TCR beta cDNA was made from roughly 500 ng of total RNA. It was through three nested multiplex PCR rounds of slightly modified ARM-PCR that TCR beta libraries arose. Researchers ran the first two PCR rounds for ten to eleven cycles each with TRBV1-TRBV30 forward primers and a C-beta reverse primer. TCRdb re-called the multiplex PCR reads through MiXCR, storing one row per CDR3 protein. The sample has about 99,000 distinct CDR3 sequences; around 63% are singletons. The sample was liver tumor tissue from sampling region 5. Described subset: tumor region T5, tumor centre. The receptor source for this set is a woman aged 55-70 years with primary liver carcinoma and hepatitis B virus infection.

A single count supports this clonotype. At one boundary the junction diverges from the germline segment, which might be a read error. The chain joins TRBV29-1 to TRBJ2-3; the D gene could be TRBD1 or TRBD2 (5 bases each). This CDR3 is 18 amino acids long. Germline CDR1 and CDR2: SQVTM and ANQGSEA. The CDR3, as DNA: TGTAGCGTTGAAGCGTTGGGCAGGGTGGGGGTTAGCATAGATATGCAGTATTTT. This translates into CSVEALGRVGVSIDMQYF.

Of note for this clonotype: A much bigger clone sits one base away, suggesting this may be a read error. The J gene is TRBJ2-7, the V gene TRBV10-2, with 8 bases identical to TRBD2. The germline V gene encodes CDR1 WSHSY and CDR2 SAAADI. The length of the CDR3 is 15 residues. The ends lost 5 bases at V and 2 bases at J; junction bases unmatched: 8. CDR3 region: CASSRRTSRTYEQYF. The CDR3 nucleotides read TGCGCCAGCAGTCGGAGGACTAGCAGAACCTACGAGCAGTACTTC.

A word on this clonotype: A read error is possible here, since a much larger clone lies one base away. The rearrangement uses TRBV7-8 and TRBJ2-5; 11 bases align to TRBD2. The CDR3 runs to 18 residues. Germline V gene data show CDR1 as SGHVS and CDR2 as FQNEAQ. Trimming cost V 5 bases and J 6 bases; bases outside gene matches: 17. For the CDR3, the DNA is TGTGCCAGCAGCCCTATCAGGCTAGCGGGAGGAGGGGGGAAGACCCAGTACTTC. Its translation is CASSPIRLAGGGGKTQYF.

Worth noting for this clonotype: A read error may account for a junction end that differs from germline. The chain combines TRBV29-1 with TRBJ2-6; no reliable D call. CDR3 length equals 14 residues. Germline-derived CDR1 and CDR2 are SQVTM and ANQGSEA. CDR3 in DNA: TGCAACGTTGATAGTAGCTCCGGGGCCAACGTCCTGACTTTC. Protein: CNVDSSSGANVLTF.

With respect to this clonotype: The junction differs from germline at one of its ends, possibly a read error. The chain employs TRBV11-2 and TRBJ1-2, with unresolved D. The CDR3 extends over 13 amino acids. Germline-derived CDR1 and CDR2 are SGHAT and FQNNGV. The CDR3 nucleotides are TGTGCCGGCAGTTCCGGAACGGAATATGACTACACCTTC. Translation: CAGSSGTEYDYTF.

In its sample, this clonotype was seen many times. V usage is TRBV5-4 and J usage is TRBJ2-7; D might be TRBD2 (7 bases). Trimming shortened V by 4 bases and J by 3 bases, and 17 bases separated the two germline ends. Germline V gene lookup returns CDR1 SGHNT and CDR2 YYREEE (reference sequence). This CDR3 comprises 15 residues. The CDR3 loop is CASSPGGGEHYEQYF. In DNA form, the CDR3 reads TGTGCCAGCAGCCCAGGAGGGGGGGAGCACTACGAGCAGTACTTC.

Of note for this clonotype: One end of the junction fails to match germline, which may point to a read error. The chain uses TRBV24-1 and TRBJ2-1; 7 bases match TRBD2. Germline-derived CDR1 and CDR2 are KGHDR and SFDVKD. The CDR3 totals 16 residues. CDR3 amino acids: CATSTTDGGSYNEQFF. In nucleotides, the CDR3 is TGTGCCACCAGTACCACCGACGGCGGGAGTTACAATGAGCAATTCTTC.

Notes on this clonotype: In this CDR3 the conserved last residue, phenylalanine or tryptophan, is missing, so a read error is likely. CDR3 loop: CSVDCVDGANVLTS. CDR3 coding DNA: TGCAGCGTTGACTGCGTGGATGGGGCCAACGTCCTGACTTCC. The chain recombines TRBV29-1 with TRBJ2-6; D remains unclear. V shed 3 bases and J shed 3 bases, with 9 bases lying between them. CDR1 is SQVTM, CDR2 ANQGSEA, per germline. The CDR3 length is 14 residues.

CDR3 nucleotide sequence: TGTGCCAGCTCACCCGGAAGCTTTACTGGGGCCAACGTCCTGACTTTC. It codes for CASSPGSFTGANVLTF. The chain links TRBV18 to TRBJ2-6, with D unresolved. V was pared by 3 bases and J by 2 bases, with 11 bases between. The CDR3 length is 16 residues. Looked up from germline, CDR1 is KGHSH and CDR2 is LQKENI. Drawing the rest from reference TRBV18 and TRBJ2-6, the complete variable domain is NAGVMQNPRHLVRRRGQEARLRCSPMKGHSHVYWYRQLPEEGLKFMVYLQKENIIDESGMPKERFSAEFPKEGPSILRIQQVVRGDSAAYFCASSPGSFTGANVLTFGAGSRLTVL.

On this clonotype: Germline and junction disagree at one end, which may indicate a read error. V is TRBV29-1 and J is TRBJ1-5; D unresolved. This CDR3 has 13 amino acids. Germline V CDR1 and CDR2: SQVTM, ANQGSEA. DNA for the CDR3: TGCAGCGTTGAAATGGGTGACAATCAGCCCCAGGATTTT. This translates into CSVEMGDNQPQDF.